The 18 T cell receptor beta chains reported below all come from one sample, sequenced in a study of early T cells in non-severe SARS-CoV-2 infection. TCRdb recomputed calls from the 5' RACE reads with MiXCR, one row per CDR3 protein. Of some 30,000 distinct CDR3 sequences detected, roughly 7% appear once; the ten largest clones hold 30% to 45%. The sample consisted of whole blood. The receptor set was obtained from an adult who was a healthcare worker with PCR-confirmed SARS-CoV-2 infection or an uninfected control (not recorded which).

This rearrangement joins TRBV29-1 to TRBJ2-7; 7 bases align to TRBD2. CDR1 SQVTM and CDR2 ANQGSEA come from the germline V gene. CDR3 length: 14 residues. V was clipped by 4 bases and J by 0 bases; unmatched bases: 6. CDR3 nucleotides: TGCAGCGTTGGACCCGGGGGGACCTCCTACGAGCAGTACTTC. Its translation: CSVGPGGTSYEQYF.

There are many counts of this clonotype. The CDR3 loop reads CASSQGLARPDTQYF. The DNA for the CDR3 is TGCGCCAGCAGCCAAGGACTAGCGAGGCCAGATACGCAGTATTTT. V and J are TRBV4-3 and TRBJ2-3; 8 nucleotides match TRBD2. The CDR3 sequence is 15 residues long. Germline V lookup: CDR1 LGHNA, CDR2 YSLEER. V was clipped by 1 base and J by 4 bases; unmatched bases: 4.

Concerning this clonotype itself: One base away lies a much larger clone, so this may be a sequencing read error. The CDR3 loop reads CASSLAPISVRPAF. The CDR3 nucleotides are TGTGCCAGCAGTTTAGCGCCCATATCGGTCAGGCCCGCCTTC. The gene calls are TRBV12-3 or TRBV12-4 and TRBJ1-2; D unclear. The CDR3 is 14 residues long.

This clonotype was counted ten times or more. V is TRBV30 and J is TRBJ2-1; 10 bases line up with TRBD2. This CDR3 has 14 amino acids. Germline V lookup: CDR1 GTSNPN, CDR2 SVGIG (reference sequence). J gave up 3 bases and V 4 bases, and 3 bases lay outside the gene matches. The CDR3 sequence is CAWTSGGYYNEQFF. The CDR3 DNA sequence: TGTGCCTGGACTAGCGGGGGATACTACAATGAGCAGTTCTTC.

In its sample, this clonotype was seen many times. The chain employs TRBV7-2 and TRBJ1-3; D is unclear. Trimming took off 1 base at V and 0 bases at J, with 10 bases between the two ends. This CDR3 region has 16 residues. The germline CDR1 and CDR2 sequences are SGHTA and FQGNSA. Here the CDR3 DNA reads TGTGCCAGCAGCTTAGGCAGCTCCCTCTCTGGAAACACCATATATTTT. It yields the protein CASSLGSSLSGNTIYF.

This clonotype was detected ten times or more. The J gene is TRBJ2-1, the V gene TRBV12-3 or TRBV12-4; D possibly matches TRBD1 or TRBD2 (5 bases each). The germline V and J ends were trimmed by 5 bases and 0 bases, with 11 bases remaining between them. This CDR3 contains 15 residues. DNA for the CDR3: TGTGCCAGCAGTAGGGACCTTAACTCCTACAATGAGCAGTTCTTC. This codes for CASSRDLNSYNEQFF.

This clonotype has ten or more counts. The chain's CDR3 is CASSVKPPGTTGANVLTF. The CDR3 coding sequence is TGTGCCAGCAGCGTAAAACCACCCGGGACAACTGGGGCCAACGTCCTGACTTTC. The chain recombines TRBV9 with TRBJ2-6, with D possibly matching TRBD1 (6 bases). Germline V CDR1 and CDR2: SGDLS, YYNGEE. Trimming removed 1 base at V and 2 bases at J, with 16 bases between. The CDR3 is made up of 18 amino acids.

In its sample, this clonotype was seen many times. The chain couples TRBV27 to TRBJ2-3; a possible D gene is TRBD2 (5 bases). The V gene lost 5 bases and the J gene lost 0 bases, with 6 bases spanning the gap. This CDR3 is 13 amino acids long. The germline CDR1 and CDR2 sequences are MNHEY and SMNVEV (reference sequence). CDR3 amino acids: CASSGLSTDTQYF. CDR3 nucleotide sequence: TGTGCCAGCAGTGGACTCAGCACAGATACGCAGTATTTT.

CDR3 loop: CASSLVASTDTQYF. As DNA, the CDR3 is TGCGCCAGCAGCTTGGTTGCTAGCACAGATACGCAGTATTTT. This chain uses TRBV5-1 with TRBJ2-3, with no clear D. V lost 0 bases and J lost 0, with 5 bases in between. Germline-derived CDR1 and CDR2 are SGHRS and YFSETQ. This CDR3 has 14 amino acids. Together with reference TRBV5-1 and TRBJ2-3, the CDR3 gives the full variable domain: KAGVTQTPRYLIKTRGQQVTLSCSPISGHRSVSWYQQTPGQGLQFLFEYFSETQRNKGNFPGRFSGRQFSNSRSEMNVSTLELGDSALYLCASSLVASTDTQYFGPGTRLTVL.

This clonotype was picked up many times. The chain couples TRBV5-5 to TRBJ1-3, with TRBD1 matching over 9 bases. Per germline, CDR1 SGHKS and CDR2 YYEKEE (reference sequence). The V gene end was trimmed by 1 base and the J gene end by 0 bases; junction bases not matched to a gene: 2. This CDR3 spans 16 amino acids. CDR3 sequence: CASSLRDRASGNTIYF. In DNA, the CDR3 is TGTGCCAGCAGCTTGAGGGACAGGGCCTCTGGAAACACCATATATTTT. Full variable domain (remainder filled in from reference TRBV5-5 and TRBJ1-3): DAGVTQSPTHLIKTRGQQVTLRCSPISGHKSVSWYQQVLGQGPQFIFQYYEKEERGRGNFPDRFSARQFPNYSSELNVNALLLGDSALYLCASSLRDRASGNTIYFGEGSWLTVV.

This clonotype was picked up many times. For the CDR3, the DNA is TGCAGTGCTCGCCGCCTTTCAGCGGGAGCCTTCAATGAGCAGTTCTTC. It is translated as CSARRLSAGAFNEQFF. The chain recombines TRBV20-1 with TRBJ2-1; the match to TRBD2 covers 8 bases. The CDR3 spans 16 residues. V trimming: 5 bases; J trimming: 6 bases; junction bases outside the gene matches: 15. Looked up from germline, CDR1 is DFQATT and CDR2 is SNEGSKA (reference sequence).

Worth noting for this clonotype: This may be a read error, as it is one base from a much larger clone. This CDR3 reads CAIRKTSGDQETQYF. The DNA of the CDR3 is TGTGCCATCAGAAAGACTAGCGGGGACCAAGAGACCCAGTACTTC. This chain uses TRBV10-3 with TRBJ2-5, with 11 positions matching TRBD2. The CDR3 totals 15 residues. Germline CDR1 reads ENHRY; CDR2 reads SYGVKD. Trimming at V came to 6 bases and at J to 0 bases, leaving 3 bases not matched to a gene.

This chain uses TRBV11-2 with TRBJ2-7; D gene ambiguous. The germline V gene has CDR1 SGHAT and CDR2 FQNNGV. This CDR3 has 13 residues. The V end was cut by 0 bases, the J end by 6 bases, with 9 bases between. CDR3 nucleotides: TGTGCCAGCAGCTTAGAACCGTCCGGCGAGCAGTACTTC. Protein: CASSLEPSGEQYF.

The chain uses TRBV7-6 and TRBJ1-1, with 9 bases lining up with TRBD1. The V gene's germline CDR1 is SGHVS and CDR2 FNYEAQ. The length of the CDR3 is 15 residues. Trimming removed 5 bases from V and 6 bases from J; junction bases left unmatched: 10. CDR3 in DNA: TGTGCCAGCAGCGGCCAGACAGGGGGAGTTTCTGAAGCTTTCTTT. Translation: CASSGQTGGVSEAFF.

In this sample, this clonotype turned up many times. The chain couples TRBV15 to TRBJ1-2; 8 bases match TRBD1. Germline V gene data show CDR1 as LNHNV and CDR2 as YYDKDF (reference sequence). The CDR3 has 16 residues. With 0 bases clipped from V and 8 bases from J, the junction kept 11 bases outside the gene matches. CDR3 amino acids: CATSRDPGQEAGGYTF. CDR3 in DNA: TGTGCCACCAGCAGAGATCCGGGACAGGAGGCGGGCGGCTACACCTTC.

At least ten counts were recorded for this clonotype. The chain joins TRBV12-5 to TRBJ1-1, with 8 bases fitting TRBD1. CDR1 and CDR2 (germline): LGHNT, FRNRAP. The length of the CDR3 is 16 residues. The V segment lost 6 bases and the J segment 1 base; nucleotides outside the gene matches: 10. In DNA form, the CDR3 reads TGTGCTAGTGGGGAGCCCACAGGGGGAGGGAACACTGAAGCTTTCTTT. This codes for CASGEPTGGGNTEAFF.

This clonotype was seen at least ten times. The CDR3 spells CASSQGPNPGYGYTF. The CDR3 DNA is TGTGCCAGCAGCCAAGGACCCAACCCTGGCTATGGCTACACCTTC. The chain combines TRBV3-1 with TRBJ1-2; D is uncertain. Trimming took 1 base from V and 4 from J, leaving 13 bases between them. The CDR3 is 15 residues long. Germline V CDR1 and CDR2: LGHDT, YNNKEL (reference sequence).

This clonotype was counted many times. The chain combines TRBV20-1 with TRBJ2-3; 16 positions match TRBD2. The V segment lost 3 bases and the J segment 2 bases; nucleotides outside the gene matches: 8. The CDR3 is 18 residues long. The germline gives CDR1 DFQATT, CDR2 SNEGSKA (reference sequence). CDR3 coding DNA: TGCAGTGCTAGTACCGGGACTAGCGGGGGGGTCCTCACAGATACGCAGTATTTT. Protein: CSASTGTSGGVLTDTQYF.